Below, 3 T cell receptor beta chains from the same sample are listed, as sequenced in a study of T-cell reconstitution after alpha-beta-depleted transplantation in children. Preparation of the TCRbeta library used unique molecular identifiers. TCRdb ran MiXCR on the PCR reads and lists one entry per CDR3 protein. The sample lists hundreds of thousands of distinct CDR3 sequences, 13% occurring once. The sequencing used PBMCs, mostly from graft donor cells, collected 360 days after TCRalphabeta/CD19-depleted stem cell transplant. The receptors come from a male patient between 5 and 17 years old who had a stem cell transplant for acute myeloid leukemia, so the T cells may come from the graft donor.

The chain uses TRBV6-1 and TRBJ2-1, with a tentative D call TRBD1 (5 bases). The CDR3 covers 17 residues. Trimming shortened V by 6 bases and J by 1 base, and 19 bases separated the two germline ends. Germline V CDR1 and CDR2: MNHNS, SASEGT. CDR3 protein: CASRGRAITSSYNEQFF. The CDR3 coding sequence is TGTGCCAGCAGGGGCAGGGCAATTACCTCATCCTACAATGAGCAGTTCTTC.

Many counts were recorded for this clonotype. The genes are TRBV10-3 and TRBJ2-7, with unresolved D. There are 14 residues in the CDR3. From germline, CDR1 is ENHRY and CDR2 SYGVKD. The V and J ends lost 0 bases and 5 bases respectively, with 11 bases between them. For the CDR3, the DNA is TGTGCCATCAGTGAGTCGAAGCCTAAGGACGAGCAGTACTTC. Protein: CAISESKPKDEQYF.

This clonotype has a handful of counts. The rearrangement links TRBV7-9 to TRBJ2-7; a possible D gene is TRBD2 (5 bases). Per the germline V gene, CDR1 is SEHNR and CDR2 is FQNEAQ (reference sequence). The CDR3 extends over 14 amino acids. Between the trimmed V and J ends, which lost 0 bases and 4 bases, there was a span of 10 bases. This chain's CDR3 is CASSLAVRGYEQYF. CDR3 DNA: TGTGCCAGCAGCTTAGCAGTGCGCGGGTACGAGCAGTACTTC.